The T cell receptor beta chain described here comes from a study of somatic mutations in cytotoxic T cells in rheumatoid arthritis. Overall study: Flow cytometry sorted some V beta antibody-stained T-cell populations to nearly 100% purity, V beta1+ cells among them being sequenced for TCRB.

Sequenced by immunoSEQ multiplex PCR; TCRdb stores in-frame clones only, minus some. The data contain 15,000 to 20,000 clones, roughly 80% of them singletons. Input material: CD8+ T cells sorted from blood. The receptor comes from an adult with rheumatoid arthritis.

In nucleotides, the CDR3 is TGTGCCAGTATGGAGTGGTTCAAGGGGGGTAATCAGCCCCAGCATTTT. This gives the protein CASMEWFKGGNQPQHF. The chain joins TRBV19 to TRBJ1-5; possibly TRBD1 for D (6 bases). Germline V gene lookup returns CDR1 LNHDA and CDR2 SQIVND (reference sequence). V lost 7 bases, J lost 4 bases, and 20 bases lay in between. The CDR3 length is 16 residues.